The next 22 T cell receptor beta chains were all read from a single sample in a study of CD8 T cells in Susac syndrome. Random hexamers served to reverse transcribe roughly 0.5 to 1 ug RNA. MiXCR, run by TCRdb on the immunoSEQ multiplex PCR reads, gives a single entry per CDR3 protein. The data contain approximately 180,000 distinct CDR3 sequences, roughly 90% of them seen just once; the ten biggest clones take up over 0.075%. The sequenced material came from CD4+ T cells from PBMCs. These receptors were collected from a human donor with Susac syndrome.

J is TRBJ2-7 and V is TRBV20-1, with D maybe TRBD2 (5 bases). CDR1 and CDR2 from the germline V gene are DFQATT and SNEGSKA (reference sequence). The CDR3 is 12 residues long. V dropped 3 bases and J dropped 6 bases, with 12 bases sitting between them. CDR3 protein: CSASWLGAEQYF. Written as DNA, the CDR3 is TGCAGTGCTAGTTGGTTGGGAGCCGAGCAGTACTTC.

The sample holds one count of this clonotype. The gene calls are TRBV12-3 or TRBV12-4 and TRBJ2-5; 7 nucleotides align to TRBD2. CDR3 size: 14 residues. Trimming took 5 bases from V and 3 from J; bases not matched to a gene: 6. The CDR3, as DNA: TGTGCCAGCAGTCCGGGGACTACCAAAGAGACCCAGTACTTC. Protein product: CASSPGTTKETQYF.

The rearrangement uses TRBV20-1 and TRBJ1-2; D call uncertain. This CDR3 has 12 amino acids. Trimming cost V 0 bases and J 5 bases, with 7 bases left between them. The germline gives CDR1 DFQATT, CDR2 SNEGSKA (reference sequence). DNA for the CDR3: TGCAGTGCTAGAGATCAGGAATATGGCTACACCTTC. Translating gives CSARDQEYGYTF.

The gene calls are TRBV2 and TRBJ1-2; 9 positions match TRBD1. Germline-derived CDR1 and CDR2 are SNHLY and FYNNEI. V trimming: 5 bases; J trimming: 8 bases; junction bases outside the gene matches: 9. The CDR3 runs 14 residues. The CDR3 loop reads CASSQGQGSSGYTF. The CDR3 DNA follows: TGTGCCAGCAGTCAGGGACAGGGATCTAGCGGCTACACCTTC. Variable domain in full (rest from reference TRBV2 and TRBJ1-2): EPEVTQTPSHQVTQMGQEVILRCVPISNHLYFYWYRQILGQKVEFLVSFYNNEISEKSEIFDDQFSVERPDGSNFTLKIRSTKLEDSAMYFCASSQGQGSSGYTFGSGTRLTVV.

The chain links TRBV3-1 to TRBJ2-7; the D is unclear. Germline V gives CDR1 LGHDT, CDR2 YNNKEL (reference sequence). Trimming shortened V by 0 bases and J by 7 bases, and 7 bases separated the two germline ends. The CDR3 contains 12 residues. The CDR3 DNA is TGTGCCAGCAGCCAAGATCTCGGGGAGCAGTACTTC. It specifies CASSQDLGEQYF.

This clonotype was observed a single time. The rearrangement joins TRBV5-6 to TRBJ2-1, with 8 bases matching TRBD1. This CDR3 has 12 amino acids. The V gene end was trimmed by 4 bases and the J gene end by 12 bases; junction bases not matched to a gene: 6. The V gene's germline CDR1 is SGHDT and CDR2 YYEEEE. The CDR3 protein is CASSIRQGRQFF. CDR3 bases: TGTGCCAGCAGCATAAGACAGGGGAGGCAGTTCTTC. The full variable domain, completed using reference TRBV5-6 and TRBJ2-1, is DAGVTQSPTHLIKTRGQQVTLRCSPKSGHDTVSWYQQALGQGPQFIFQYYEEEERQRGNFPDRFSGHQFPNYSSELNVNALLLGDSALYLCASSIRQGRQFFGPGTRLTVL.

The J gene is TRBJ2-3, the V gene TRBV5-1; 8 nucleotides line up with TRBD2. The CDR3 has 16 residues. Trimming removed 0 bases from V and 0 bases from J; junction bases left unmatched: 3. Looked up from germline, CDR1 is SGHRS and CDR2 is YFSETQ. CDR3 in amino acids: CASSLESGGSTDTQYF. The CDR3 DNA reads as TGCGCCAGCAGCTTGGAAAGCGGGGGAAGCACAGATACGCAGTATTTT.

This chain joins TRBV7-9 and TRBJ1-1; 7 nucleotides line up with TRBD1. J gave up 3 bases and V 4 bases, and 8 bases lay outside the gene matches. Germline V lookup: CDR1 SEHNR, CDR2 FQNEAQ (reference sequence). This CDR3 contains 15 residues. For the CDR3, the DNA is TGTGCCAGCAGCTCTAAACAGGGGTCCGACACTGAAGCTTTCTTT. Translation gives CASSSKQGSDTEAFF.

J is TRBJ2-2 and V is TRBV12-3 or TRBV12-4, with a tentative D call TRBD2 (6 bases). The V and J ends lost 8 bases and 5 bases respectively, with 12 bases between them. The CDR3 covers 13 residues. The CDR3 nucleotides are TGTGCCAGCGAAACGGGGGAAACCGGGGAGCTGTTTTTT. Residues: CASETGETGELFF.

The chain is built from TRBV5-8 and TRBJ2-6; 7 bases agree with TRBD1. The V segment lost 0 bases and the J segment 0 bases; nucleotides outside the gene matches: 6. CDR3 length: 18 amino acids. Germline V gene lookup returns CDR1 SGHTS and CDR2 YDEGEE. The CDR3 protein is CASSLVGDSHSGANVLTF. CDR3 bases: TGTGCCAGCAGCTTGGTCGGGGACAGCCACTCTGGGGCCAACGTCCTGACTTTC.

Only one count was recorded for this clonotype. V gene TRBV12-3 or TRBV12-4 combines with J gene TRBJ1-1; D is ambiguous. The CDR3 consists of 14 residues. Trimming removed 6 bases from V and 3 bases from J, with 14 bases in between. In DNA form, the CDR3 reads TGTGCCAGCAGGTACGGGGAACGGTACACTGAAGCTTTCTTT. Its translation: CASRYGERYTEAFF.

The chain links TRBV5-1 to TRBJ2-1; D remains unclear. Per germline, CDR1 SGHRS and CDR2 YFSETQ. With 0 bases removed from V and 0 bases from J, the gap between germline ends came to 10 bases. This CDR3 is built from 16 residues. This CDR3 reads CASSLVAAGSYNEQFF. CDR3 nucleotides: TGCGCCAGCAGCTTGGTGGCGGCAGGCTCCTACAATGAGCAGTTCTTC.

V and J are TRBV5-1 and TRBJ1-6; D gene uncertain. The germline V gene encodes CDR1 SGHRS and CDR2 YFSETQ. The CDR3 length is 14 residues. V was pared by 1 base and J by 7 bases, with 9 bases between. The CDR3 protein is CASSLSSLNSPLHF. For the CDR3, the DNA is TGCGCCAGCAGCTTGTCGTCGCTCAATTCACCCCTCCACTTT.

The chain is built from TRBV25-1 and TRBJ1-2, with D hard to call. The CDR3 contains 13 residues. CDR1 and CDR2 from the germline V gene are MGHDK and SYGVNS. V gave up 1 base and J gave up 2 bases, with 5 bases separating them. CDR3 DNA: TGTGCCAGCAGTGAATCCGGGAACTATGGCTACACCTTC. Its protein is CASSESGNYGYTF.

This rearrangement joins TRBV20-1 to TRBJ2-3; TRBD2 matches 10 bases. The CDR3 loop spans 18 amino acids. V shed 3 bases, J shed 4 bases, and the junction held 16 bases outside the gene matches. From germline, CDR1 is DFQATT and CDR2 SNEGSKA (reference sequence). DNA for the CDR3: TGCAGTGCTAGGGACTTAGGACTAGCGGCGGGGTTATCAGATACGCAGTATTTT. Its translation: CSARDLGLAAGLSDTQYF.

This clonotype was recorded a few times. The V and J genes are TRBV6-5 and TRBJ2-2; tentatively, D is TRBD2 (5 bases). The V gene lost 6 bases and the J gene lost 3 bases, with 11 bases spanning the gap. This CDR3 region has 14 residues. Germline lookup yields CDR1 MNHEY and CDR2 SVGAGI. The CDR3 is CASRPPGDTGELFF. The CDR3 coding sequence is TGTGCCAGCAGGCCCCCCGGGGACACCGGGGAGCTGTTTTTT.

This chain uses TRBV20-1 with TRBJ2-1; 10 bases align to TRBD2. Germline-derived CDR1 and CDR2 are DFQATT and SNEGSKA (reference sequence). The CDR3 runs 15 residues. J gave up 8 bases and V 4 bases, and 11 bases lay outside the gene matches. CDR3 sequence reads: CSAKSWLAGVDEQFF. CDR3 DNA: TGCAGTGCTAAATCTTGGCTAGCGGGAGTGGATGAGCAGTTCTTC.

The CDR3 DNA sequence: TGCGCCAGCAGCACCCGGGCGGGGGCAGGTGTAAACATTCAGTACTTC. Translated: CASSTRAGAGVNIQYF. This sequence joins TRBV4-3 and TRBJ2-4, with a weak D call TRBD2 (7 bases). The V end lost 5 bases, the J end lost 6 bases, and 20 bases lay between the germline ends. The CDR3 is made up of 16 amino acids. CDR1 LGHNA and CDR2 YSLEER come from the germline V gene.

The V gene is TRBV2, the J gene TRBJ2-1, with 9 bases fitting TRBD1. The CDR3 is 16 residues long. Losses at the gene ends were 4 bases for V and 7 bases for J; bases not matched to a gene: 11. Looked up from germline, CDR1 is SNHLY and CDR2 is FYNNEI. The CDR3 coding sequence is TGTGCCAGCAGTGTAAAATCGGGACAGGGCCGTAATGAGCAGTTCTTC. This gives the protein CASSVKSGQGRNEQFF.

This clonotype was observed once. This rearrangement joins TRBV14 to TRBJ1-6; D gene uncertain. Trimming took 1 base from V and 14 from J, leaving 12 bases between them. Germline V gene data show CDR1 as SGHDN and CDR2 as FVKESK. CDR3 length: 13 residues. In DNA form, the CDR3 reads TGTGCCAGCAGCCAAGTGGCGGAAGGGTCCCTCCACTTT. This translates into CASSQVAEGSLHF.

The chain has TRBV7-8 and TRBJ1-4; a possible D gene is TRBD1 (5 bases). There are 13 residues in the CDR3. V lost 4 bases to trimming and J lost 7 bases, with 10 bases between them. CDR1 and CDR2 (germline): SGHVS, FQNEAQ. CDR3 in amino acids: CASSWDGREKLFF. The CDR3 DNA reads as TGTGCCAGCAGCTGGGACGGCCGTGAAAAACTGTTTTTT.

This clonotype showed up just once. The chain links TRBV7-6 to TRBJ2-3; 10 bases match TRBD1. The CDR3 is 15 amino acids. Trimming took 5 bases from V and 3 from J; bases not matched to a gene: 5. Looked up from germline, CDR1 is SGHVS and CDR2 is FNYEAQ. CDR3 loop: CASSPRQGATDTQYF. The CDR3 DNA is TGTGCCAGCAGCCCGCGACAGGGGGCAACAGATACGCAGTATTTT.